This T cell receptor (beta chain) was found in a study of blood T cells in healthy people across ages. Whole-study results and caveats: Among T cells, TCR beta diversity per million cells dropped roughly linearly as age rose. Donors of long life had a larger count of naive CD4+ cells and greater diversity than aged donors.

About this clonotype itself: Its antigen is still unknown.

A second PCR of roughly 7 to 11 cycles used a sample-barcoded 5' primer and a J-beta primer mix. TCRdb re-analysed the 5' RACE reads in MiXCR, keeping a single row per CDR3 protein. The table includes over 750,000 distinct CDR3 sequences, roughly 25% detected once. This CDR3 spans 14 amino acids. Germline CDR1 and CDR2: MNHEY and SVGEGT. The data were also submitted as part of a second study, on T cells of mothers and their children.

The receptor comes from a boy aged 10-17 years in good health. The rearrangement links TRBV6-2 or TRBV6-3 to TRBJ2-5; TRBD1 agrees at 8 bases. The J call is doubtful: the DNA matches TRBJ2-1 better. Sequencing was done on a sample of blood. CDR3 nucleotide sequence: TGTGCCAGCAGTTACTCCGACAGGGGCAATGAGCAGTTCTTC. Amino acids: CASSYSDRGNEQFF.